These 28 T cell receptor beta chains were all obtained from the same sample, sequenced in a study of naive and memory T cell subsets. Four PCR rounds used nested alpha and beta constant region primers plus the SP2 primer. TCRdb recomputed calls from the UMI-ligation and nested PCR reads with MiXCR, one row per CDR3 protein. Altogether tens of thousands of distinct CDR3 sequences are present, about 6.1% being singletons, with the ten largest covering roughly 6.1%. Treatment in this sample: skin biopsy from PPD injection site in Mantoux-positive individual. A UMI-containing oligonucleotide was joined by 3' ligation to the TCR cDNA template. Sequencing used skin, obtained from a tuberculin skin test site. The receptors come from an adult in good health.

This clonotype was seen at least ten times. The genes are TRBV7-2 and TRBJ2-1; D is perhaps TRBD2 (6 bases). V lost 5 bases to trimming and J lost 7 bases, with 18 bases between them. The CDR3 has 15 amino acids. Germline lookup yields CDR1 SGHTA and CDR2 FQGNSA. The CDR3 loop is CASSPLSGSGNEQFF. CDR3 nucleotides: TGTGCCAGCAGCCCCCTCTCCGGGAGTGGTAATGAGCAGTTCTTC.

There are many counts of this clonotype. The chain carries TRBV29-1 and TRBJ2-4; TRBD1 matches at 7 bases. Germline trimming cut 7 bases from V and 0 bases from J; bases unmatched to any gene: 6. This CDR3 is 14 amino acids long. Germline V gene data show CDR1 as SQVTM and CDR2 as ANQGSEA. The CDR3 DNA reads as TGCAGCGCCCGGGACAGCGGAGCCAAAAACATTCAGTACTTC. Its translation: CSARDSGAKNIQYF.

In the case of this clonotype: A much bigger clone sits one base away, suggesting this may be a read error. This chain connects TRBV7-6 to TRBJ2-5; 13 bases are a match to TRBD2. Germline values: CDR1 SGHVS, CDR2 FNYEAQ. The CDR3 is made up of 16 amino acids. V shed 4 bases, J shed 6 bases, and the junction held 8 bases outside the gene matches. The DNA of the CDR3 is TGTGCCAGCAGCTCGACCTGGACTAGCGGGAGTAAGACCCAGTACTTC. It codes for CASSSTWTSGSKTQYF. The full variable domain, rest sourced from reference TRBV7-6 and TRBJ2-5, is GAGVSQSPRYKVTKRGQDVALRCDPISGHVSLYWYRQALGQGPEFLTYFNYEAQQDKSGLPNDRFSAERPEGSISTLTIQRTEQRDSAMYRCASSSTWTSGSKTQYFGPGTRLLVL.

In this sample, this clonotype turned up many times. The chain combines TRBV18 with TRBJ2-1, with 8 nucleotides matching TRBD2. V lost 5 bases to trimming and J lost 5 bases; unmatched junction nucleotides: 8. The CDR3 extends over 15 amino acids. Germline V gives CDR1 KGHSH, CDR2 LQKENI. The DNA for the CDR3 is TGTGCCAGCTCAGGGTCGGGAGGGCCGAACAATGAGCAGTTCTTC. Protein sequence: CASSGSGGPNNEQFF.

This clonotype occurred a few times. V usage is TRBV5-4 and J usage is TRBJ2-7; the match to TRBD2 covers 7 bases. There are 14 residues in the CDR3. V dropped 4 bases and J dropped 7; count of bases not matched to a gene: 11. The germline gives CDR1 SGHNT, CDR2 YYREEE (reference sequence). CDR3 in DNA: TGTGCCAGCAGCCCCGACAGTGGACTAGGGGAGCAGTACTTC. This translates into CASSPDSGLGEQYF.

This clonotype was recorded many times. The chain carries TRBV7-2 and TRBJ2-1; D unresolved. Trimming shortened V by 3 bases and J by 8 bases, and 8 bases separated the two germline ends. The CDR3 has 12 residues. Germline CDR1 SGHTA, CDR2 FQGNSA. In DNA form, the CDR3 reads TGTGCCAGCAGCTTGGGGTTCGATGAGCAGTTCTTC. Amino acid sequence: CASSLGFDEQFF.

The sample holds a few counts of this clonotype. The chain couples TRBV30 to TRBJ1-1; tentatively, D is TRBD1 (5 bases). Trimming took 0 bases from V and 5 from J, leaving 13 bases between them. The CDR3 is made up of 14 amino acids. Per the germline V gene, CDR1 is GTSNPN and CDR2 is SVGIG (reference sequence). The CDR3: CAWSVLAWGTEAFF. The CDR3 region has the DNA TGTGCCTGGAGTGTATTAGCCTGGGGGACTGAAGCTTTCTTT. Full variable domain (rest looked up from reference TRBV30 and TRBJ1-1): SQTIHQWPATLVQPVGSPLSLECTVEGTSNPNLYWYRQAAGRGLQLLFYSVGIGQISSEVPQNLSASRPQDRQFILSSKKLLLSDSGFYLCAWSVLAWGTEAFFGQGTRLTVV.

This clonotype was counted many times. The chain carries TRBV7-2 and TRBJ1-6; a weak D match, TRBD1 (6 bases). Germline lookup yields CDR1 SGHTA and CDR2 FQGNSA. There are 14 residues in the CDR3. V gave up 7 bases and J gave up 3 bases, with 10 bases separating them. CDR3: CASTRTVYNSPLHF. As DNA, the CDR3 is TGTGCCAGCACCCGGACAGTCTATAATTCACCCCTCCACTTT.

This clonotype was picked up many times. The chain is built from TRBV20-1 and TRBJ2-5; the match to TRBD2 covers 11 bases. The CDR3 has 13 residues. CDR1 is DFQATT and CDR2 is SNEGSKA in the germline V gene (reference sequence). V was pared by 6 bases and J by 5 bases, with 5 bases of the junction left unmatched. CDR3 bases: TGCAGTGCGCTGACTAGCGGGAAGGAGACCCAGTACTTC. It yields the protein CSALTSGKETQYF.

This clonotype was counted many times. J is TRBJ2-7 and V is TRBV24-1; the match to TRBD2 covers 9 bases. This CDR3 spans 14 amino acids. Germline V gene data show CDR1 as KGHDR and CDR2 as SFDVKD. Trimming at V came to 5 bases and at J to 5 bases, leaving 6 bases not matched to a gene. CDR3 in DNA: TGTGCCACCAGTGGGGCGGGAGGGCCGCACGAGCAGTACTTC. Amino acid sequence: CATSGAGGPHEQYF.

Details on this clonotype: This sequence may be a read error, since a much larger clone differs from it by one base. Because the CDR3 is missing its conserved closing phenylalanine or tryptophan, this is likely a read error. The DNA is omitted, as the CDR3 cannot be located on it reliably, and the CDR3 follows TCRdb's listing. The chain joins TRBV21-1 to TRBJ1-4; the D call TRBD1 from the table was never checked on the DNA. TRBV21-1 is marked as a pseudogene. The CDR3 sequence runs 17 residues, both termini included. CDR3 in amino acids: CASSSTPRTGKGEKLFC.

The J gene is TRBJ2-1, the V gene TRBV18, with a possible D match to TRBD2 (6 bases). Germline CDR1 reads KGHSH; CDR2 reads LQKENI. Trimming removed 3 bases at V and 7 bases at J, with 19 bases between. The CDR3 length is 16 residues. CDR3 bases: TGTGCCAGCTCACCCGCTCTAGCAGCGGGCGAAAATGAGCAGTTCTTC. Protein sequence: CASSPALAAGENEQFF.

This clonotype was detected ten times or more. The V call is TRBV6-2 or TRBV6-3, the J call TRBJ2-7; perhaps TRBD2 as D (5 bases). Per germline, CDR1 MNHEY and CDR2 SVGEGT. V lost 4 bases, J lost 5 bases, and 12 bases lay in between. The CDR3 has 13 residues. The CDR3 loop is CASSSGNRDEQYF. The DNA for the CDR3 is TGTGCCAGCAGTTCCGGGAATCGGGACGAGCAGTACTTC.

The chain combines TRBV3-1 with TRBJ1-2; D may be TRBD1 (5 bases). The germline V gene has CDR1 LGHDT and CDR2 YNNKEL (reference sequence). The germline V and J ends were trimmed by 0 bases and 8 bases, with 10 bases remaining between them. CDR3 length: 13 residues. DNA for the CDR3: TGTGCCAGCAGCCAAGAAACAGGCCGCGGCTACACCTTC. Amino acids: CASSQETGRGYTF.

This clonotype was counted only a few times. This chain joins TRBV2 and TRBJ2-6, with D tentatively TRBD1 (6 bases). The V gene's germline CDR1 is SNHLY and CDR2 FYNNEI. The CDR3 is 17 amino acids. V lost 0 bases and J lost 4, with 13 bases in between. The CDR3 sequence: CASSEALRGSGANVLTF. The CDR3 nucleotides are TGTGCCAGCAGTGAAGCGTTGAGGGGGTCAGGGGCCAACGTCCTGACTTTC.

This clonotype was seen many times. V gene TRBV27 combines with J gene TRBJ2-7, with TRBD2 as a possible D gene (5 bases). Germline CDR1 is MNHEY and CDR2 is SMNVEV (reference sequence). The ends were cut back, 2 bases at V and 0 bases at J, with 11 bases in the middle. The CDR3 sequence is 15 residues long. CDR3 bases: TGTGCCAGCAGTTTAGCTGCGGGCCTCTCCTACGAGCAGTACTTC. Protein product: CASSLAAGLSYEQYF.

This chain joins TRBV28 and TRBJ2-1, with 11 bases fitting TRBD2. V lost 8 bases to trimming and J lost 6 bases; unmatched junction nucleotides: 18. Germline V gives CDR1 MDHEN, CDR2 SYDVKM. The CDR3 loop spans 18 amino acids. CDR3 bases: TGTGCCAGCTCCCATGGACAGGGCTTTAGCGGGAGGGCCAATGAGCAGTTCTTC. Its protein is CASSHGQGFSGRANEQFF.

By proportion, this clonotype is medium-sized. The chain couples TRBV4-1 to TRBJ1-1; 8 nucleotides agree with TRBD1. CDR3 size: 18 residues. Germline V CDR1 and CDR2: MGHRA, YSYEKL. V was clipped by 0 bases and J by 1 base; unmatched bases: 10. CDR3 coding DNA: TGCGCCAGCAGCCAAGATCGGGGCAGGGGGCGCGGGAACACTGAAGCTTTCTTT. It encodes CASSQDRGRGRGNTEAFF.

The sample holds many counts of this clonotype. This rearrangement joins TRBV6-5 to TRBJ2-3; TRBD2 matches 10 bases. The germline gives CDR1 MNHEY, CDR2 SVGAGI. CDR3 length: 17 amino acids. Trimming took 6 bases from V and 1 from J; bases not matched to a gene: 10. The CDR3 protein is CASSPPGLAARTDTQYF. DNA of the CDR3: TGTGCCAGCAGCCCTCCCGGACTAGCGGCCCGCACAGATACGCAGTATTTT.

The chain uses TRBV21-1 and TRBJ2-1; the DNA was not used to check the table's D call, TRBD2. TRBV21-1 is deemed a pseudogene. The CDR3 is made up of 19 amino acids. CDR3 DNA: TGTGCCAGCAGCAAAGATGCGGGACTGCATCCTATCTCCTACAATGAGCAGTTCTTC. Translating it yields CASSKDAGLHPISYNEQFF.

The table lists this clonotype with many counts. The gene calls are TRBV2 and TRBJ2-2; either TRBD1 or TRBD2 may supply D (6 bases each). V lost 7 bases, J lost 0 bases, and 12 bases lay in between. Germline V lookup: CDR1 SNHLY, CDR2 FYNNEI. This CDR3 has 15 residues. CDR3 nucleotides: TGTGCCAGCATGGAGGGACATGCGAACACCGGGGAGCTGTTTTTT. This encodes CASMEGHANTGELFF.

This clonotype is medium-sized. The J gene is TRBJ2-3, the V gene TRBV6-5; the match to TRBD1 covers 10 bases. Germline loops: CDR1 MNHEY, CDR2 SVGAGI. V lost 7 bases, J lost 2 bases, and 9 bases stayed unmatched. The CDR3 totals 16 residues. In DNA form, the CDR3 reads TGTGCCAGCACCGACCAGGGACAGGGGAACACAGATACGCAGTATTTT. The encoded protein is CASTDQGQGNTDTQYF.

This clonotype occurred many times. This chain links TRBV2 with TRBJ2-1, with 7 bases matching TRBD2. The CDR3 spans 17 residues. V trimming: 4 bases; J trimming: 4 bases; junction bases outside the gene matches: 13. Germline V gene lookup returns CDR1 SNHLY and CDR2 FYNNEI. This CDR3 reads CASSVTPPLAEYNEQFF. The CDR3 DNA follows: TGTGCCAGCAGTGTCACCCCCCCGCTAGCGGAATACAATGAGCAGTTCTTC.

This clonotype was observed a few times. This chain joins TRBV18 and TRBJ1-1, with a possible D match to TRBD1 (5 bases). Trimming left V 2 bases short and J 2 bases short, with 12 bases between. Germline V lookup: CDR1 KGHSH, CDR2 LQKENI. The CDR3 covers 15 residues. CDR3 nucleotide sequence: TGTGCCAGCTCACCATCCGGGAGGGGCAACACTGAAGCTTTCTTT. Translation gives CASSPSGRGNTEAFF.

This clonotype has at least ten counts. The chain carries TRBV6-1 and TRBJ2-5; a possible D gene is TRBD2 (6 bases). Germline lookup yields CDR1 MNHNS and CDR2 SASEGT. The CDR3 runs 15 residues. The V end was cut by 1 base, the J end by 1 base, with 10 bases between. CDR3 nucleotide sequence: TGTGCCAGCAGTGAAGGGGGGGTAGGCCAAGAGACCCAGTACTTC. Protein product: CASSEGGVGQETQYF.

This clonotype turned up a few times. The gene calls are TRBV27 and TRBJ2-2; 16 nucleotides match TRBD2. V gave up 7 bases and J gave up 4 bases; unmatched junction bases: 9. Germline V gives CDR1 MNHEY, CDR2 SMNVEV (reference sequence). The CDR3 contains 18 residues. CDR3 residues: CASIGTSGRAPVTGELFF. CDR3 DNA: TGTGCCAGCATTGGGACTAGCGGGAGGGCCCCGGTCACCGGGGAGCTGTTTTTT.

This clonotype was detected only a few times. The V call is TRBV6-1, the J call TRBJ2-7, with D hard to call. CDR3 length equals 13 residues. The V gene lost 2 bases and the J gene lost 4 bases, with 9 bases spanning the gap. Germline V gene sequence: CDR1 MNHNS, CDR2 SASEGT. DNA of the CDR3: TGTGCCAGCAGTGAACGGCATTCTTACGAGCAGTACTTC. It is translated as CASSERHSYEQYF.

This clonotype was seen more than once but under ten times. The CDR3 reads CSVAQGGVAAEAFF. The CDR3, as DNA: TGCAGCGTTGCACAGGGGGGCGTCGCAGCTGAAGCTTTCTTT. The V gene is TRBV29-1, the J gene TRBJ1-1; 8 bases fit TRBD1. CDR3 size: 14 residues. Germline-derived CDR1 and CDR2 are SQVTM and ANQGSEA. The junction had 10 bases not matched to a gene; V was cut back by 4 bases and J by 6 bases.